The 19 T cell receptor beta chains in this list originate from one sample, sequenced in a study of blood T cell repertoires in COVID-19. Clones were read by immunoSEQ multiplex PCR, and TCRdb kept only the in-frame ones, dropping some. Among tens of thousands of clones listed, 88% were seen once. The sequenced sample consisted of peripheral blood. The receptors come from a man aged 55 to 70 with COVID-19, enrolled during active disease.

This chain's CDR3 is CASSQFAGAYEQYF. The CDR3 DNA follows: TGTGCCAGCAGCCAATTTGCGGGAGCCTACGAGCAGTACTTC. The rearrangement uses TRBV5-4 and TRBJ2-7, with 7 bases lining up with TRBD2. The CDR3 has 14 residues. Germline values: CDR1 SGHNT, CDR2 YYREEE (reference sequence). V was pared by 4 bases and J by 2 bases, with 6 bases of the junction left unmatched. The full variable domain, rest sourced from reference TRBV5-4 and TRBJ2-7, is ETGVTQSPTHLIKTRGQQVTLRCSSQSGHNTVSWYQQALGQGPQFIFQYYREEENGRGNFPPRFSGLQFPNYSSELNVNALELDDSALYLCASSQFAGAYEQYFGPGTRLTVT.

The rearrangement links TRBV13 to TRBJ2-7; D is undetermined. V was cut by 8 bases and J by 2 bases, with 16 bases left in between. Per germline, CDR1 PRHDT and CDR2 FYEKMQ (reference sequence). This CDR3 has 14 residues. DNA of the CDR3: TGTGCCAGCGGCCCACGTGGAGAAACCTACGAGCAGTACTTC. It specifies CASGPRGETYEQYF.

The chain recombines TRBV4-1 with TRBJ1-1, with D perhaps matching TRBD1 (5 bases). The CDR3 sequence is 16 residues long. In germline, CDR1 is MGHRA, CDR2 YSYEKL. Trimming shortened V by 0 bases and J by 4 bases, and 15 bases separated the two germline ends. The CDR3 here is CASSQEGFDSSTEAFF. The DNA of the CDR3 is TGCGCCAGCAGCCAAGAGGGGTTCGACAGTAGCACTGAAGCTTTCTTT.

V usage is TRBV11-2 and J usage is TRBJ2-2, with D perhaps TRBD1 (6 bases). There are 16 residues in the CDR3. V shed 5 bases and J shed 2 bases, with 15 bases lying between them. From germline, CDR1 is SGHAT and CDR2 FQNNGV. The chain's CDR3 is CASSVRQALNTGELFF. The DNA for the CDR3 is TGTGCCAGCAGCGTACGACAGGCCTTAAACACCGGGGAGCTGTTTTTT. Full variable domain (rest looked up from reference TRBV11-2 and TRBJ2-2): EAGVAQSPRYKIIEKRQSVAFWCNPISGHATLYWYQQILGQGPKLLIQFQNNGVVDDSQLPKDRFSAERLKGVDSTLKIQPAKLEDSAVYLCASSVRQALNTGELFFGEGSRLTVL.

V is TRBV7-7 and J is TRBJ2-1; 8 bases agree with TRBD1. CDR3 length equals 13 residues. The J segment lost 7 bases and the V segment lost 6 bases, leaving 5 bases of the junction unmatched. In germline, CDR1 is SSHAT, CDR2 FNYEAQ (reference sequence). The CDR3 coding sequence is TGTGCCAGCAGTGACCGGACAGGGAATGAGCAGTTCTTC. Its protein product is CASSDRTGNEQFF.

The V and J genes are TRBV29-1 and TRBJ2-5; 7 bases map to TRBD1. Germline trimming cut 3 bases from V and 10 bases from J; bases unmatched to any gene: 14. In germline, CDR1 is SQVTM, CDR2 ANQGSEA. The CDR3 runs 14 residues. The CDR3 bases are TGCAGCGTTGAGCAACAAGGGGGCCTGAAAGGCCAGTACTTC. Translated, it gives CSVEQQGGLKGQYF.

This chain connects TRBV29-1 to TRBJ2-4, with 9 bases identical to TRBD2. Germline CDR1 SQVTM, CDR2 ANQGSEA. The CDR3 has 14 amino acids. V was clipped by 7 bases and J by 7 bases; unmatched bases: 11. CDR3 loop: CSAHSGSGVNIQYF. CDR3 sequence (DNA): TGCAGCGCCCATAGCGGGAGCGGGGTTAACATTCAGTACTTC.

The V call is TRBV5-4, the J call TRBJ2-7; D is perhaps TRBD2 (6 bases). V was clipped by 3 bases and J by 0 bases, with 10 bases between them. The V gene's germline CDR1 is SGHNT and CDR2 YYREEE (reference sequence). The CDR3 contains 14 residues. The chain's CDR3 is CASSSPGLSYEQYF. The CDR3 coding sequence is TGTGCCAGCAGCTCACCGGGACTCTCCTACGAGCAGTACTTC. Variable domain in full (rest from reference TRBV5-4 and TRBJ2-7): ETGVTQSPTHLIKTRGQQVTLRCSSQSGHNTVSWYQQALGQGPQFIFQYYREEENGRGNFPPRFSGLQFPNYSSELNVNALELDDSALYLCASSSPGLSYEQYFGPGTRLTVT.

The genes are TRBV23-1 and TRBJ2-3, with D perhaps TRBD2 (5 bases). TRBV23-1 is known as an ORF, though its function is uncertain. The CDR3 spans 18 residues. Between the trimmed V and J ends, which lost 5 bases and 5 bases, there was a span of 26 bases. The CDR3 reads CASSCYLFGLDVGDTQYF. Written as DNA, the CDR3 is TGCGCCAGCAGTTGCTACCTTTTTGGACTCGACGTAGGAGATACGCAGTATTTT.

The chain couples TRBV27 to TRBJ2-1, with D possibly being TRBD2 (6 bases). Trimming removed 0 bases at V and 2 bases at J, with 11 bases between. The germline gives CDR1 MNHEY, CDR2 SMNVEV (reference sequence). The CDR3 contains 16 residues. The CDR3 sequence: CASSLSVIAAYNEQFF. The CDR3 coding sequence is TGTGCCAGCAGTTTATCGGTAATAGCGGCCTACAATGAGCAGTTCTTC.

This chain uses TRBV4-1 with TRBJ1-2, with a possible D match to TRBD1 (6 bases). There are 14 residues in the CDR3. Trimming left V 2 bases short and J 4 bases short, with 11 bases between. Germline V gene data show CDR1 as MGHRA and CDR2 as YSYEKL. The CDR3 spells CASSQPDSVYGYTF. The CDR3 DNA reads as TGCGCCAGCAGCCAACCGGACAGTGTCTATGGCTACACCTTC.

The V gene is TRBV7-3, the J gene TRBJ1-1, with D possibly being TRBD1 (6 bases). Germline values: CDR1 SGHTA, CDR2 FQGTGA. The germline V and J ends were trimmed by 4 bases and 1 base, with 10 bases remaining between them. The CDR3 consists of 14 residues. The CDR3 DNA reads as TGTGCCAGCAGCTCGGGACACAGGAACACTGAAGCTTTCTTT. This codes for CASSSGHRNTEAFF.

This sequence joins TRBV5-1 and TRBJ2-2; TRBD2 agrees at 8 bases. The CDR3 consists of 18 residues. V was clipped by 2 bases and J by 2 bases; unmatched bases: 11. Germline loops: CDR1 SGHRS, CDR2 YFSETQ. The CDR3 here is CASSFSWRTSGNTGELFF. CDR3 DNA: TGCGCCAGCAGCTTTAGTTGGCGAACTAGCGGCAACACCGGGGAGCTGTTTTTT.

This clone was detected only once. The rearrangement joins TRBV2 to TRBJ2-5; D perhaps matches TRBD1 (6 bases). This CDR3 has 11 residues. V was pared by 7 bases and J by 5 bases, with 8 bases between. Germline CDR1 SNHLY, CDR2 FYNNEI. The CDR3 spells CASTRGETQYF. CDR3 nucleotides: TGTGCCAGCACCAGGGGTGAGACCCAGTACTTC.

The chain joins TRBV3-1 (or the pseudogene TRBV3-2) to TRBJ2-1, with 11 bases aligning to TRBD2. Per germline, CDR1 LGHDT and CDR2 YNNKEL (reference sequence). V lost 0 bases to trimming and J lost 9 bases; unmatched junction nucleotides: 7. The CDR3 has 16 amino acids. For the CDR3, the DNA is TGTGCCAGCAGCCAAGATAAGCTAGCGGGAGGTGGTGAGCAGTTCTTC. Its translation: CASSQDKLAGGGEQFF.

The rearrangement uses TRBV24-1 and TRBJ2-3, with 8 bases identical to TRBD2. This CDR3 has 16 residues. V dropped 3 bases and J dropped 4; count of bases not matched to a gene: 8. In germline, CDR1 is KGHDR, CDR2 SFDVKD. The chain's CDR3 is CATSDPGTRPPDTQYF. In DNA, the CDR3 is TGTGCCACCAGTGATCCCGGGACTAGACCCCCAGATACGCAGTATTTT.

The V gene is TRBV15, the J gene TRBJ2-1; 8 bases are a match to TRBD1. The CDR3 extends over 18 amino acids. With 5 bases clipped from V and 7 bases from J, the junction kept 19 bases outside the gene matches. CDR1 and CDR2 from the germline V gene are LNHNV and YYDKDF (reference sequence). CDR3 sequence (DNA): TGTGCCACCAGCTCAGAGATGGGGACAGGAAGGGTTGTGAATGAGCAGTTCTTC. Protein sequence: CATSSEMGTGRVVNEQFF.

V and J are TRBV13 and TRBJ2-1; a possible D gene is TRBD2 (5 bases). The V end lost 5 bases, the J end lost 10 bases, and 12 bases lay between the germline ends. The CDR3 has 12 residues. The germline gives CDR1 PRHDT, CDR2 FYEKMQ (reference sequence). Written as DNA, the CDR3 is TGTGCCAGCAGCCCGCCTCCTAGCGAGCAGTTCTTC. Its protein product is CASSPPPSEQFF.

This clone has more than one count but fewer than ten. The V call is TRBV28, the J call TRBJ2-1; D possibly corresponds to TRBD2 (7 bases). The CDR3 is 16 amino acids. Trimming removed 3 bases at V and 4 bases at J, with 16 bases between. Germline loops: CDR1 MDHEN, CDR2 SYDVKM. The CDR3 sequence: CASSLGGPIFYNEQFF. The CDR3 coding sequence is TGTGCCAGCAGTTTGGGGGGGCCTATTTTTTACAATGAGCAGTTCTTC.